This record looks at one T cell receptor (beta chain) sequence and its context. Its specificity is not known. The CDR3 loop spans 16 amino acids. V lost 5 bases and J 2 bases, leaving 18 bases between the germline ends. From germline, CDR1 is SGHTA and CDR2 FQGNSA. This sample was taken from a study of blood T cells in healthy people across ages. Study results and caveats: Since the PBMCs were unsorted, naive and antigen-experienced cells could not be conclusively compared.

Then a second PCR, running about 7 to 11 cycles, was carried out with a sample-barcoded 5' primer and a J-beta primer mix. Each cDNA molecule was tagged by a template-switch adaptor with 12 random nucleotides. TCRdb re-analysed the 5' RACE reads in MiXCR, keeping a single row per CDR3 protein. Of some 800,000 distinct CDR3 sequences in the sample, approximately 25% are singletons; the top ten hold under 4.5%. The sample also formed part of further work on T cells of mothers and their children. That study reports: Slightly higher but non-significant overlap marked related mother-child pairs versus unrelated pairs.

The specimen sequenced was blood. The sequence was collected from a boy aged 10-17 years in good health. The chain links TRBV7-2 to TRBJ2-5; D may be TRBD2 (5 bases). CDR3 coding DNA: TGTGCCAGCAGCCCCCGGGCCAGCCAGCGGCAAGAGACCCAGTACTTC. The encoded protein is CASSPRASQRQETQYF.